The subject of this entry is one T cell receptor (beta chain). MiXCR was run by TCRdb on the 5' RACE reads, yielding one entry per CDR3 protein. The sample includes 98,000 or so distinct CDR3 sequences, 18% seen only once; the top ten take less than 6.5%. The data derive from a study of T-cell memory formation after mild COVID-19. Germline loops: CDR1 MDHEN, CDR2 SYDVKM. Losses at the gene ends were 6 bases for V and 1 base for J; bases not matched to a gene: 6. CDR3 length: 15 amino acids. Sequenced material: PBMCs or a T cell subset sorted from them (not recorded which). The chain links TRBV28 to TRBJ1-1; TRBD1 matches at 9 bases. The sequence was collected from a man aged 18 to 29 who had mild COVID-19 (a few samples of this study predate the infection). Cell type and time point are not known. As DNA, the CDR3 is TGTGCCAGCAGCACAGGGGGCGCCGAGAACACTGAAGCTTTCTTT. It is translated as CASSTGGAENTEAFF.